A selection of T cell receptor beta chains follows, all from one sample in a study of blood T cell repertoires in COVID-19. The data were produced by immunoSEQ multiplex PCR, yet TCRdb's version contains in-frame clones alone and is incomplete. The sample lists about 190,000 clones, 82% seen once, with roughly 5.2% in the top ten. Sequenced material: PBMCs or T cells enriched from blood (not recorded which). These receptors all come from a woman aged 55-69 years with acute COVID-19. CDR3s include the opening cysteine and the closing phenylalanine or tryptophan. D genes are given only for firm matches. Clone size appears in some rows only: once, few, many, or a class for an expanded clone.

.	TRBV9	.	TRBJ1-5	TGTGCCAGCAGCGTAGGAGGAGGGGCAAATCAGCCCCAGCATTTT	CASSVGGGANQPQHF
.	TRBV10-1	.	TRBJ1-1	TGCGCCAGCAGTGAGTCAACCTACCGAGGAGCTTTCTTT	CASSESTYRGAFF
TRBD2	TRBV7-2	.	TRBJ2-7	TGTGCCAGCAGCATCCTAGCGGGAGACGAGCAGTACTTC	CASSILAGDEQYF
.	TRBV2	once	TRBJ1-5	TGTGCCACAAAGCGAGAAGGTGTTAGCAATCAGCCCCAGCATTTT	CATKREGVSNQPQHF
TRBD1	TRBV30	once	TRBJ1-5	TGTGCCTGGAGCTTATACAGGGGGCTTACTAATCAGCCCCAGCATTTT	CAWSLYRGLTNQPQHF
TRBD1	TRBV7-2	.	TRBJ1-1	TGTGCCAGCAGCCAGGGACAGTACACTGAAGCTTTCTTT	CASSQGQYTEAFF
TRBD2	TRBV19	.	TRBJ2-2	TGTGCCAGTACTACTAGCGGGAGGGCGTCCGGGGAGCTGTTTTTT	CASTTSGRASGELFF
TRBD1	TRBV4-1	many	TRBJ1-2	TGCGCCAGCAGCCAACCAGGACAGGACAGGGCCTATGGCTACACCTTC	CASSQPGQDRAYGYTF
.	TRBV5-4	few	TRBJ2-1	TGTGCCAGCAGCTTGGACACGAATGAGCAGTTCTTC	CASSLDTNEQFF
TRBD1	TRBV18	.	TRBJ1-3	TGTGCCAGCTCACCTTCGGCCGGGACAGTATCTGGAAACACCATATATTTT	CASSPSAGTVSGNTIYF
.	TRBV24-1	.	TRBJ2-2	TGTGCCACCAGTGCGGCAGGCGCGAACACCGGGGAGCTGTTTTTT	CATSAAGANTGELFF
.	TRBV28	.	TRBJ1-5	TGTGCCAGCAGTTTATGGGGCAGGGATTCGATGAGCTCCTATCAGCCCCAGCATTTT	CASSLWGRDSMSSYQPQHF
.	TRBV23-1	.	TRBJ1-4	TGCGCCAGCAGTCCCGACCACATTTTTCTGGTTTCCGGAACAGGGATTAATGAAAAACTGTTTTTT	CASSPDHIFLVSGTGINEKLFF
.	TRBV18	.	TRBJ1-1	TGTGCCAGCTCACCACCGCAGGGGTCGGGGACTGAAGCTTTCTTT	CASSPPQGSGTEAFF
TRBD1	TRBV19	.	TRBJ1-4	TGTGCCAGTAGTATAGGAGACAGGGTTGAAAAACTGTTTTTT	CASSIGDRVEKLFF
TRBD1	TRBV10-3	.	TRBJ1-1	TGTGCCATCAACCTACAGGGGGACACTGAAGCTTTCTTT	CAINLQGDTEAFF